This section outlines one T cell receptor (beta chain) sequence together with its context. The antigen is undetermined. This sample stems from a study of CD8 T cells in ankylosing spondylitis. General observations from the study: A TCR beta motif of fewer than ten highly homologous variants seemed to mark ankylosing spondylitis blood. In ankylosing spondylitis patients, matched synovial fluid reportedly showed significant enrichment of disease-linked clones.

Quantitative barcoded 5'-RACE was used to prepare TCR beta libraries. MiXCR, applied by TCRdb to the 5' RACE reads, yields one record per CDR3 protein. The repertoire holds roughly 150,000 distinct CDR3 sequences, 9.8% seen once, with around 15% in the top ten. The V segment lost 7 bases and the J segment 5 bases; nucleotides outside the gene matches: 9. CDR1 SEHNR and CDR2 FQNEAQ come from the germline V gene (reference sequence). This CDR3 contains 15 residues. The V and J genes are TRBV7-9 and TRBJ2-1; 9 positions agree with TRBD2. Sequencing was done on a sample of blood, either unsorted or a sorted T cell fraction (not recorded which). This clonotype was sampled from a female donor with ankylosing spondylitis or in good health (not recorded which). The CDR3 protein is CASILSGSSHNEQFF. The CDR3 region has the DNA TGTGCCAGCATCCTTAGCGGGAGTTCCCACAATGAGCAGTTCTTC.